These 6 T cell receptor beta chains originate from one sample sequenced in a study of blood T cell repertoires in COVID-19. Generated by immunoSEQ multiplex PCR, the TCRdb table keeps only in-frame clones and is missing some. The sample records some 260,000 clones, roughly 80% being singletons. The specimen sequenced was peripheral blood. The receptors were sampled from a man older than 75 with acute or convalescent COVID-19.

V and J are TRBV7-2 and TRBJ2-7; 10 bases are a match to TRBD1. CDR1 and CDR2 (germline): SGHTA, FQGNSA. The CDR3 has 14 amino acids. V shed 6 bases, J shed 5 bases, and the junction held 7 bases outside the gene matches. The CDR3 sequence is CASSYDRGQHEQYF. The CDR3, as DNA: TGTGCCAGCAGTTACGACAGGGGGCAACACGAGCAGTACTTC.

The chain has TRBV11-2 and TRBJ1-6; D is possibly TRBD1 (6 bases). Germline CDR1 and CDR2: SGHAT and FQNNGV. V dropped 2 bases and J dropped 13 bases, with 15 bases sitting between them. The CDR3 covers 14 residues. The CDR3 loop is CASSLSGRQGPLHF. DNA for the CDR3: TGTGCCAGCAGCTTATCCGGACGGCAGGGGCCCCTCCACTTT.

V gene TRBV5-1 combines with J gene TRBJ1-4; TRBD1 matches at 8 bases. V was clipped by 6 bases and J by 5 bases; unmatched bases: 6. From germline, CDR1 is SGHRS and CDR2 YFSETQ. This CDR3 is 14 amino acids long. The CDR3 is CASTADRGNEKLFF. Here the CDR3 DNA reads TGCGCCAGCACCGCAGACAGGGGAAATGAAAAACTGTTTTTT.

The chain couples TRBV2 to TRBJ2-5, with 9 bases fitting TRBD1. Germline CDR1 reads SNHLY; CDR2 reads FYNNEI. Trimming removed 5 bases from V and 2 bases from J; junction bases left unmatched: 18. This CDR3 is built from 19 residues. In DNA, the CDR3 is TGTGCCAGCAGTCTCTATGGGACAGGGATCATGCGGTGGCAAGAGACCCAGTACTTC. Translated, it gives CASSLYGTGIMRWQETQYF.

The CDR3 sequence: CASSIGTLTYEQYF. The CDR3 DNA reads as TGCGCCAGCAGCATCGGGACACTGACCTACGAGCAGTACTTC. The chain joins TRBV5-1 to TRBJ2-7, with a weak D call TRBD1 (6 bases). CDR1 and CDR2 (germline): SGHRS, YFSETQ. V dropped 4 bases and J dropped 2 bases, with 13 bases sitting between them. The CDR3 covers 14 residues.

The chain carries TRBV10-3 and TRBJ1-6, with 7 bases identical to TRBD1. CDR1 and CDR2 (germline): ENHRY, SYGVKD. The CDR3 length is 13 residues. Germline trimming cut 6 bases from V and 7 bases from J; bases unmatched to any gene: 3. In DNA form, the CDR3 reads TGTGCCATCAGACCGACAGGGAATTCACCCCTCCACTTT. Protein sequence: CAIRPTGNSPLHF.